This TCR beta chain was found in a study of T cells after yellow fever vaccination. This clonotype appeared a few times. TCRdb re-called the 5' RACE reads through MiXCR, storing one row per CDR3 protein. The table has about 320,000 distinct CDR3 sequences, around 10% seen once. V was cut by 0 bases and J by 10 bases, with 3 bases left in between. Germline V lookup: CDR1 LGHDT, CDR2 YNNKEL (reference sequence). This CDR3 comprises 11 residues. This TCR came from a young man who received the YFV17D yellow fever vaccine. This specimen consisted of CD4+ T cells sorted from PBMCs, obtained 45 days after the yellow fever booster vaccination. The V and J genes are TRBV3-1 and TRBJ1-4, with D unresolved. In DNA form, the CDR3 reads TGTGCCAGCAGCCAAGACAGAAAACTGTTTTTT. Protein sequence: CASSQDRKLFF.